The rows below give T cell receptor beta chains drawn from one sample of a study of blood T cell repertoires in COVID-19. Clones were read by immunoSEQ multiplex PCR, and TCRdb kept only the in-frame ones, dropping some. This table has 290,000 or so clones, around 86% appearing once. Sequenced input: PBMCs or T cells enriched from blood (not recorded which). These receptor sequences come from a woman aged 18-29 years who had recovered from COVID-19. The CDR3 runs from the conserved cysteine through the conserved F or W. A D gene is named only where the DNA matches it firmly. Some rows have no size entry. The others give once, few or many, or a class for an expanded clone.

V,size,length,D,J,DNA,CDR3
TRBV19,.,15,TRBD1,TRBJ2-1,TGTGCCAGTAGTATAGTAAGGGGGCAATACAATGAGCAGTTCTTC,CASSIVRGQYNEQFF
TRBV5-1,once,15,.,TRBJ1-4,TGCGCCAGCAGACCAGCCAGGGGCTATAATGAAAAACTGTTTTTT,CASRPARGYNEKLFF
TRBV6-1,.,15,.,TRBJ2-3,TGTGCCAGCAGTTGGAGTACTTCCGGCACAGATACGCAGTATTTT,CASSWSTSGTDTQYF
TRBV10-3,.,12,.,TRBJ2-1,TGTGCCATCGCGGCGGCCTACAATGAGCAGTTCTTC,CAIAAAYNEQFF
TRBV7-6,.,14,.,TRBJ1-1,TGTGCCAGCAGCTTAGACATTCAGAACACTGAAGCTTTCTTT,CASSLDIQNTEAFF
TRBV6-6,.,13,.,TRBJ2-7,TGTGCCAGCAGACCTGGAGACAGCTACGAGCAGTACTTC,CASRPGDSYEQYF
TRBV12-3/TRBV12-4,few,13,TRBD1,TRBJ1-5,TGTGCCAGCAGGCCAGGGGGTCGCCAGCCCCAGCATTTT,CASRPGGRQPQHF
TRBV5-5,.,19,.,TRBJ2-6,TGTGCCAGCAGCCGGAGGGCGGATCGGGTGAGCTCTGGGGCCAACGTCCTGACTTTC,CASSRRADRVSSGANVLTF
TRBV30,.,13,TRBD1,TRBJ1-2,TGTGCCTGGGCCCGGGACAGGCCCTATGGCTACACCTTC,CAWARDRPYGYTF
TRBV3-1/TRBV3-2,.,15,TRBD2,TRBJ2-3,TGTGCCAGCAGCCAGCGGGGGGGTGTATGGAATACGCAGTATTTT,CASSQRGGVWNTQYF
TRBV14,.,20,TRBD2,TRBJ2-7,TGTGCCAGCAGCCAAGCGTCTTGGAGGGTGGGACTAGCTAGCTCCTACGAGCAGTACTTC,CASSQASWRVGLASSYEQYF
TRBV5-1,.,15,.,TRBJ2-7,TGCGCCAGCAGCCCGGGGGGCGGGCCCCTTTACGAGCAGTACTTC,CASSPGGGPLYEQYF
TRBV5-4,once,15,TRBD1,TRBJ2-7,TGTGCCAGCAGCTTATACCGGCAGGGGGCGGGAGAGCAGTACTTC,CASSLYRQGAGEQYF
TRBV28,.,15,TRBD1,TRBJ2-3,TGTGCCAGCAGGCGGACAGGGTATGGCACAGATACGCAGTATTTT,CASRRTGYGTDTQYF
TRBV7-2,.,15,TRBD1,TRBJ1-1,TGTGCCAGCAGCTTATCGGGGACAGCGAACACTGAAGCTTTCTTT,CASSLSGTANTEAFF
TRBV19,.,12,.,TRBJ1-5,TGTGCCAGTACGACAGGCAATCAGCCCCAGCATTTT,CASTTGNQPQHF
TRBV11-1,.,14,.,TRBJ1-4,TGTGCCAGCAGCCTGACGGGGTTTAATGAAAAACTGTTTTTT,CASSLTGFNEKLFF
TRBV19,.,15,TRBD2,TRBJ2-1,TGTGCCAGTAGTACAGGACTAGCGTCCTACAATGAGCAGTTCTTC,CASSTGLASYNEQFF
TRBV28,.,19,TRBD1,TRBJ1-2,TGTGCCAGCAGTTACGCCTACAGGGGAATAAGTCGCTCCTTCTATGGCTACACCTTC,CASSYAYRGISRSFYGYTF
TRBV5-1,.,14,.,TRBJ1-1,TGCGCCAGCAGCTTGGGGGCCCAGGGGACTGAAGCTTTCTTT,CASSLGAQGTEAFF
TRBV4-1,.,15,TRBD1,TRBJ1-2,TGCGCCAGCAGCCAGGTGACAGGGGGGCCCTATGGCTACACCTTC,CASSQVTGGPYGYTF
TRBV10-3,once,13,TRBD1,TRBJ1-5,TGTGCCATCACTGAGGACAGGGCTCAGCCCCAGCATTTT,CAITEDRAQPQHF
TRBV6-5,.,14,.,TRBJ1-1,TGTGCCAGCAGCCGGTCGGGAGTGAACACTGAAGCTTTCTTT,CASSRSGVNTEAFF